This T cell receptor (beta chain) was identified during a study of CD8+ T cells in alopecia areata listed by TCRdb under 2018. Regarding the research as a whole: Treated patients were enrolled in an open-label pilot trial of oral tofacitinib, 5 to 10 mg twice daily, for moderate-to-severe alopecia areata. Tofacitinib was administered for 6 to 18 months, and 6 months of follow-up off drug were then conducted to assess delayed response and recurrence. Disease severity in treated patients was measured with the SALT score, which quantifies the percentage of affected scalp surface area. High-throughput TCRbeta sequencing was used to examine T cell clonal expansion in alopecia areata in both the C3H/HeJ mouse model and human patients. Scalp tissue and sorted CD4+ and CD8+ peripheral blood T cells from patchy and totalis/universalis alopecia areata patients and from healthy controls were covered by human TCRbeta sequencing. Patients on tofacitinib were biopsied at baseline and after 4 and 24 weeks of treatment, and several of the patients also had a later scalp biopsy. Scalp clonality was compared across normal scalp (n=4), patchy alopecia areata scalp (n=8), and alopecia totalis/universalis scalp (n=8). RNA was extracted with the PAXgene miRNA kit for fixed scalp, the miRNeasy kit for PBMCs, and the RNeasy kit for mouse skin. immunoSEQ multiplex PCR using 35 Vbeta forward primers and 13 Jbeta reverse primers was used to amplify TCRbeta CDR3 regions.

This clone was recorded many times. Its specific antigen is unknown. No qualities accompany the bases; no much larger clone lies one base away. Reading the label with the study, this specimen's time point is: around 4 weeks on oral tofacitinib. The intended sense of this specimen's treatment or condition label: oral pan-JAK inhibitor, 5-10 mg twice daily. Lesional scalp punch biopsies and peripheral blood were obtained from alopecia areata patients. PBMCs were isolated by density centrifugation and stained for CD3, CD4 and CD8, after which CD4+ and CD8+ T cells were sorted on a FACSAria. Paper-wide results and their limitations: Because the treated cohort was small and had only one nonresponder, larger studies are needed to examine links between baseline CD8+ expansion and response. Compared with normal scalp, lesional scalp had higher clonality and more expanded CD8+ clones, particularly in alopecia totalis/universalis, a pattern that suggests antigenic drive. Tofacitinib significantly lowered scalp clonality and the number of expanded CD8+ clones among the top 100 scalp clones. Shared TCR sequences between patients were less evident than in mice, which may be partly attributable to HLA diversity in the patient population. During tofacitinib treatment, many expanded lesional clones remained in scalp and blood, and this persistence may partly explain relapse after treatment is stopped. Resident alphabeta T cells in normal human skin are also sequenced, complicating scalp TCR repertoire analysis, unlike mouse skin dominated by gammadelta T cells.

Libraries came from the immunoSEQ multiplex PCR assay. RNA was extracted from all samples and reverse transcribed into cDNA, which served as template for TCR sequencing. First-strand cDNA was synthesized using SuperScript III with a 2:1 mix of oligo-dT and random hexamers. Amplification bias was assessed with a synthetic immune receptor repertoire, and residual bias was removed computationally. The paper's data handling went like this. Raw reads were preprocessed for error removal, and CDR3 was defined according to IMGT conventions as running from the conserved cysteine to phenylalanine. Clonality was calculated as 1 minus Shannon entropy normalized by log2 of the number of productive unique TCRs. Whether each scalp clone was CD4 or CD8 was inferred by checking scalp TCRbeta sequences against the CD4 and CD8 repertoires from sorted blood. Entries here come from immuneACCESS through TCRdb and include only in-frame sequences with V and J called. Some clones fail to appear in such tables; in the studies checked, an unresolved V gene covers under half of the shortfall, and the cause of the remainder is unknown. The DNA gave D and trimming, while V, J and clone size come from that table. The sample contains 90,000 to 100,000 clones, around 55% of them found a single time. Of the sample, about 14% falls within the top ten clones.

The clonotype originates from a human donor with alopecia areata. The material sequenced was CD8+ T cells sorted from blood, taken at week 4, from a patient treated with tofacitinib.

For the CDR3, the sequence is CASSLLDGPNTEAFF. The sequenced DNA is TGTGCCAGCAGTTTATTGGACGGACCAAACACTGAAGCTTTCTTT. The chain was built from TRBV27 and TRBJ1-1; no D gene is confidently identified. Between the V and J ends, shortened by 1 base and 2 bases respectively, the junction contains 11 bases. CDR1 MNHEY and CDR2 SMNVEV were looked up in the germline V gene (reference sequence). Counted from cysteine to phenylalanine, this CDR3 has 15 amino acids. Only the CDR3 part of the read is kept: 45 bases, read in frame from the first base.